This is a list of T cell receptor beta chains from one sample in a study of early T cells in non-severe SARS-CoV-2 infection. From the 5' RACE reads, TCRdb called clonotypes with MiXCR, one entry per CDR3 protein. The table has 70,000 to 85,000 distinct CDR3 sequences, around 10% seen once. Sample: whole blood. The receptors stem from an adult who was a healthcare worker with PCR-confirmed SARS-CoV-2 infection or an uninfected control (not recorded which). Each CDR3 is given with its conserved first and last residue. The D gene is left open where the match is weak.

TRBV6-1	TRBJ1-1	TRBD1	CASSEAGTGWNTEAFF
TRBV29-1	TRBJ2-5	-	CSVEDWLAGETQYF
TRBV29-1	TRBJ2-1	-	CSGLSGGPYNEQFF
TRBV7-9	TRBJ2-2	-	CASSPKGLVLNTGELFF
TRBV11-3	TRBJ2-1	-	CASSPKDPIRSYNEQFF
TRBV7-8	TRBJ1-5	-	CASSLGRRNQPQHF
TRBV28	TRBJ2-7	-	CASPRGNSYEQYF
TRBV12-3/TRBV12-4	TRBJ2-5	-	CASSFLDQETQYF
TRBV10-3	TRBJ1-3	-	CAISAGQPSGNTIYF
TRBV12-3/TRBV12-4	TRBJ2-4	TRBD2	CASTRTSQNIQYF
TRBV4-1	TRBJ2-1	TRBD2	CASSHRSGGATYNEQFF
TRBV7-9	TRBJ2-2	-	CATPRGLGWPGELFF
TRBV28	TRBJ2-7	TRBD2	CASSLTSGGNEQYF
TRBV7-7	TRBJ1-1	TRBD1	CASSFAGTGGSTEAFF
TRBV10-3	TRBJ1-1	-	CAIKEGGMNTEAFF
TRBV5-4	TRBJ2-4	TRBD1	CASSWDRAVDKNIQYF
TRBV11-3	TRBJ2-2	TRBD2	CASSLGVSGSIPGELFF
TRBV28	TRBJ1-1	TRBD1	CASRNLGDSMNTEAFF
TRBV3-1	TRBJ2-1	-	CASSQDQGQYQDNEQFF
TRBV29-1	TRBJ2-5	-	CSGGMVQETQYF
TRBV30	TRBJ2-2	-	CACDRTGELFF
TRBV10-1	TRBJ1-6	-	CASSEDRNSPLHF
TRBV19	TRBJ2-1	-	CASSIGVGEQFF
TRBV19	TRBJ2-3	TRBD2	CASSLEAGTSGGPRTDTQYF
TRBV29-1	TRBJ2-1	TRBD1	CTVAGAGTDIYNEQFF
TRBV9	TRBJ1-1	-	CASSVDLYTEAFF
TRBV11-1	TRBJ2-3	-	CASSPRRAKDTQYF
TRBV20-1	TRBJ1-2	TRBD1	CSALTGGKDYGYTF
TRBV29-1	TRBJ2-7	-	CSVGGLTYEQYF
TRBV10-1	TRBJ2-5	TRBD2	CASSDLGLAGEETQYF
TRBV11-2	TRBJ1-4	TRBD1	CASSPGGRDRLFF
TRBV11-2	TRBJ2-1	-	CASSIPSSYNEQFF
TRBV2	TRBJ1-5	-	CASSESRNQPQHF
TRBV29-1	TRBJ2-2	TRBD2	CSVVGLAGTGELFF
TRBV24-1	TRBJ2-3	TRBD2	CATSVGTITDTQYF
TRBV29-1	TRBJ2-5	-	CSATRATETQYF
TRBV3-1	TRBJ2-7	TRBD2	CASSQLLAGGPSEQYF
TRBV2	TRBJ1-5	-	CASKTDNSNQPQHF
TRBV5-1	TRBJ2-5	-	CASSSAGTSGETQYF
TRBV19	TRBJ2-1	TRBD2	CASSTQLAGGNHEQFF
TRBV2	TRBJ1-1	-	CASSEALRGGPTEAFF
TRBV20-1	TRBJ2-1	TRBD2	CSGAGTDVNEQFF
TRBV3-1	TRBJ1-1	-	CASSLQQGRAFF
TRBV20-1	TRBJ2-1	-	CSAKALSSYNEQFF